This TCR beta chain was profiled in a study of radiotherapy plus CTLA-4 blockade in lung cancer. This CDR3 has 13 residues. V was trimmed by 10 bases and J by 6 bases, leaving 19 bases between them. Per germline, CDR1 MNHEY and CDR2 SVGAGI. Generated by immunoSEQ multiplex PCR, the TCRdb table keeps only in-frame clones and is missing some. The sample has under 110,000 clones; approximately 81% are singletons. Source: peripheral blood, taken from a patient treated with radiotherapy plus ipilimumab. The chain carries TRBV6-5 and TRBJ2-7, with D perhaps being TRBD1 or TRBD2 (7 bases each). The clonotype originates from a human donor with non-small cell lung cancer that progressed on radiotherapy plus ipilimumab. Some clones in this sample may be carry-over from other donors' samples. The CDR3 DNA reads as TGTGCCACTGGACCCCAGGGGGGGCTCGAGCAGTACTTC. It encodes CATGPQGGLEQYF.